Listed below are T cell receptor beta chains from one sample, sequenced in a study of blood T cell repertoires in COVID-19. The protocol was immunoSEQ multiplex PCR, while the TCRdb copy is restricted to in-frame clones and leaves out a portion. The sample carries hundreds of thousands of clones, more than 80% recorded once. Sequenced material: PBMCs or T cells enriched from blood (not recorded which). These receptors were taken from a man aged 30 to 45 who had recovered from COVID-19. Both conserved end residues are part of each CDR3. Each record gives: J gene, D gene, V gene, clone size, CDR3 protein, CDR3 DNA. A D gene is named only where the DNA matches it firmly. A row's size may be missing; if present it is once, few, many or a size class.

TRBJ1-1 | NA | TRBV10-2 | NA | CASSELRGYTEAFF | TGCGCCAGCAGTGAGTTACGAGGGTACACTGAAGCTTTCTTT
TRBJ1-3 | TRBD1 | TRBV7-9 | NA | CASSTRDRGSGNTIYF | TGTGCCAGCAGCACCCGGGACAGGGGATCTGGAAACACCATATATTTT
TRBJ2-7 | NA | TRBV5-6 | NA | CASSRPEVLAMGQYF | TGTGCCAGCAGCAGACCGGAGGTGCTAGCGATGGGGCAGTACTTC
TRBJ2-5 | TRBD2 | TRBV13 | NA | CASSFRLAGGLETQYF | TGTGCCAGCAGCTTTCGACTAGCGGGAGGGTTGGAGACCCAGTACTTC
TRBJ1-5 | NA | TRBV2 | NA | CASSELGGNQPQHF | TGTGCCAGCAGTGAACTAGGGGGCAATCAGCCCCAGCATTTT
TRBJ2-7 | NA | TRBV2 | NA | CASGRDYEQYF | TGTGCCAGCGGGAGAGACTACGAGCAGTACTTC
TRBJ1-1 | NA | TRBV28 | NA | CASSLAGYGDARTEAFF | TGTGCCAGCAGTCTGGCGGGTTATGGAGACGCACGCACTGAAGCTTTCTTT
TRBJ2-1 | NA | TRBV5-1 | NA | CASSLGTPHEQFF | TGCGCCAGCAGCTTGGGGACACCACATGAGCAGTTCTTC
TRBJ2-5 | TRBD1 | TRBV19 | NA | CASSIGQGQETQYF | TGTGCCAGTAGTATAGGACAGGGCCAAGAGACCCAGTACTTC
TRBJ2-7 | TRBD1 | TRBV5-5 | NA | CASSFVEGQGIEQYF | TGTGCCAGCAGCTTCGTGGAGGGACAGGGAATCGAGCAGTACTTC
TRBJ1-6 | NA | TRBV4-1 | NA | CASSQVDRGYNSPLHF | TGCGCCAGCAGCCAAGTCGATAGGGGTTATAATTCACCCCTCCACTTT
TRBJ2-1 | TRBD2 | TRBV9 | few | CASSSPRVGRNEQFF | TGTGCCAGCAGCTCCCCCAGGGTCGGGAGGAATGAGCAGTTCTTC
TRBJ1-3 | TRBD1 | TRBV4-1 | NA | CASSQRTGASGNTIYF | TGCGCCAGCAGCCAGCGGACAGGCGCCTCTGGAAACACCATATATTTT
TRBJ1-4 | NA | TRBV6-5 | NA | CASSYSTGGNEKLFF | TGTGCCAGCAGTTACTCGACCGGCGGAAATGAAAAACTGTTTTTT
TRBJ2-2 | TRBD1 | TRBV25-1 | NA | CASSVTGGTGELFF | TGTGCCAGCAGTGTGACAGGGGGGACCGGGGAGCTGTTTTTT
TRBJ2-7 | TRBD2 | TRBV6-5 | NA | CASSYSRGRAPGEQYF | TGTGCCAGCAGTTACTCGAGAGGGAGGGCCCCGGGGGAGCAGTACTTC
TRBJ2-2 | NA | TRBV10-3 | NA | CAIKRQVTGELFF | TGTGCCATCAAGAGACAGGTGACCGGGGAGCTGTTTTTT
TRBJ2-3 | TRBD2 | TRBV7-2 | NA | CASSLELAGAPDTQYF | TGTGCCAGCAGCTTAGAACTAGCGGGAGCCCCAGATACGCAGTATTTT
TRBJ1-5 | TRBD1 | TRBV28 | NA | CASSLGTGALGPQHF | TGTGCCAGCAGTCTGGGGACAGGGGCCTTAGGGCCCCAGCATTTT
TRBJ2-1 | TRBD2 | TRBV13 | NA | CASSSGLAGGPGNEQFF | TGTGCCAGCAGCTCCGGCTTAGCGGGAGGGCCGGGGAATGAGCAGTTCTTC
TRBJ2-7 | NA | TRBV29-1 | NA | CSVATAYEQYF | TGCAGCGTTGCGACAGCCTACGAGCAGTACTTC
TRBJ2-3 | TRBD1 | TRBV4-1 | NA | CASSQASLTGGRVDTQYF | TGCGCCAGCAGCCAAGCGTCTCTAACAGGGGGGCGGGTCGATACGCAGTATTTT
TRBJ2-3 | NA | TRBV25-1 | NA | CASSESLKLTDTQYF | TGTGCCAGCAGTGAGTCGCTGAAACTCACAGATACGCAGTATTTT
TRBJ2-1 | TRBD2 | TRBV28 | NA | CASSSAGAHSYNEQFF | TGTGCCAGCAGTTCCGCGGGAGCCCACTCCTACAATGAGCAGTTCTTC
TRBJ2-7 | TRBD1 | TRBV7-9 | NA | CASTYLTGQGSHEQYF | TGTGCCAGCACCTACCTAACAGGACAGGGCTCGCACGAGCAGTACTTC
TRBJ2-2 | NA | TRBV7-8 | many | CASSNPGWAGNTGELFF | TGTGCCAGCAGCAACCCAGGCTGGGCCGGGAACACCGGGGAGCTGTTTTTT
TRBJ2-2 | NA | TRBV2 | NA | CATGSGLNTGELFF | TGTGCCACGGGGTCGGGACTGAACACCGGGGAGCTGTTTTTT
TRBJ2-1 | TRBD2 | TRBV9 | NA | CASSSRTSGTFDLRNEQFF | TGTGCCAGCAGCTCCAGGACTAGCGGGACGTTCGACCTAAGGAATGAGCAGTTCTTC
TRBJ1-1 | NA | TRBV10-2 | NA | CASSEFGGDTEAFF | TGCGCCAGCAGTGAATTCGGAGGAGACACTGAAGCTTTCTTT
TRBJ1-1 | NA | TRBV2 | NA | CASRPDSALPSTEAFF | TGTGCCAGCAGACCAGACTCGGCCCTGCCTTCCACTGAAGCTTTCTTT
TRBJ1-2 | NA | TRBV5-1 | NA | CASSLTVTYGYTF | TGCGCCAGCAGCTTGACGGTTACCTATGGCTACACCTTC
TRBJ1-6 | TRBD1 | TRBV5-4 | NA | CASSPDRVESPLHF | TGTGCCAGCAGCCCGGACAGGGTTGAATCACCCCTCCACTTT
TRBJ2-1 | TRBD2 | TRBV29-1 | NA | CSVEPSGRSYNEQFF | TGCAGCGTGGAGCCTAGCGGGAGATCCTACAATGAGCAGTTCTTC
TRBJ1-6 | TRBD1 | TRBV7-9 | few | CASSSGTGNSPLHF | TGTGCCAGCAGTTCCGGGACAGGCAATTCACCCCTCCACTTT
TRBJ1-2 | TRBD1 | TRBV5-4 | NA | CASSRPQGAIYGYTF | TGTGCCAGCAGCCGCCCCCAGGGGGCAATCTATGGCTACACCTTC
TRBJ2-7 | TRBD2 | TRBV6-5 | few | CASSPMGLASTEQYF | TGTGCCAGCAGCCCGATGGGACTAGCGTCAACCGAGCAGTACTTC
TRBJ2-7 | NA | TRBV11-2 | NA | CASSLDQGLGYEQYF | TGTGCCAGCAGCTTAGACCAGGGGTTGGGGTACGAGCAGTACTTC
TRBJ2-2 | TRBD2 | TRBV3-1/TRBV3-2 | few | CASSHGLAESPGTGELFF | TGTGCCAGCAGCCACGGACTAGCGGAGTCCCCGGGCACCGGGGAGCTGTTTTTT
TRBJ1-2 | NA | TRBV5-4 | NA | CASSLDGRVYGYTF | TGTGCCAGCAGCTTAGATGGGAGGGTCTATGGCTACACCTTC
TRBJ1-4 | TRBD1 | TRBV24-1 | NA | CATSDQGQGSGEKLFF | TGTGCCACCAGTGACCAAGGACAGGGGTCTGGTGAAAAACTGTTTTTT
TRBJ2-1 | NA | TRBV6-2/TRBV6-3 | once | CASSTSLYNEQFF | TGTGCCAGCAGTACTAGCCTGTACAATGAGCAGTTCTTC
TRBJ1-5 | TRBD1 | TRBV28 | NA | CASSLKTGMNQPQHF | TGTGCCAGCAGTTTAAAGACAGGGATGAATCAGCCCCAGCATTTT
TRBJ2-7 | TRBD2 | TRBV24-1 | once | CATSDSGLRGNYEQYF | TGTGCCACCAGTGATTCGGGACTACGAGGGAACTACGAGCAGTACTTC
TRBJ2-2 | TRBD2 | TRBV19 | NA | CASKRAGVSTGELFF | TGTGCCAGTAAACGTGCGGGAGTGTCCACCGGGGAGCTGTTTTTT
TRBJ1-1 | NA | TRBV7-9 | few | CASSLVQNTEAFF | TGTGCCAGCAGCTTAGTTCAGAACACTGAAGCTTTCTTT
TRBJ1-1 | NA | TRBV18 | once | CASSGSNTEAFF | TGTGCCAGCTCTGGCTCGAACACTGAAGCTTTCTTT
TRBJ1-4 | TRBD1 | TRBV6-5 | NA | CASSYSGDRDEKLFF | TGTGCCAGCAGTTACTCAGGGGACAGGGATGAAAAACTGTTTTTT
TRBJ2-1 | TRBD1 | TRBV5-8 | NA | CASSNRGLRRNEQFF | TGTGCCAGCAGCAACAGGGGCCTCAGGAGGAATGAGCAGTTCTTC
TRBJ1-2 | NA | TRBV6-5 | NA | CASYNYGYTF | TGTGCCAGTTATAACTATGGCTACACCTTC
TRBJ1-6 | NA | TRBV28 | once | CASRRGGSPLHF | TGTGCCAGCAGAAGGGGTGGGTCACCCCTCCACTTT
TRBJ1-6 | NA | TRBV4-2 | NA | CASSQLGGRGNSPLHF | TGTGCCAGCAGCCAATTGGGGGGTAGGGGTAATTCACCCCTCCACTTT
TRBJ1-2 | NA | TRBV29-1 | NA | CSASDGSYGYTF | TGCAGCGCCAGCGACGGATCCTATGGCTACACCTTC
TRBJ1-2 | NA | TRBV6-5 | NA | CASSLQGTNYGYTF | TGTGCCAGCAGTTTACAGGGAACTAACTATGGCTACACCTTC
TRBJ2-5 | TRBD2 | TRBV5-1 | NA | CASSWTILAGAAETQYF | TGCGCCAGCAGCTGGACTATACTAGCGGGAGCTGCTGAGACCCAGTACTTC
TRBJ2-3 | TRBD2 | TRBV5-1 | NA | CASSLGDYTDTQYF | TGCGCCAGCAGCTTGGGGGACTACACAGATACGCAGTATTTT
TRBJ1-5 | TRBD1 | TRBV27 | NA | CASRMSGQGDQPQHF | TGTGCCAGCAGGATGTCGGGACAGGGCGATCAGCCCCAGCATTTT
TRBJ1-3 | TRBD1 | TRBV7-3 | NA | CASSSGQGAVGNTIYF | TGTGCCAGCAGCTCGGGACAGGGAGCAGTTGGAAACACCATATATTTT